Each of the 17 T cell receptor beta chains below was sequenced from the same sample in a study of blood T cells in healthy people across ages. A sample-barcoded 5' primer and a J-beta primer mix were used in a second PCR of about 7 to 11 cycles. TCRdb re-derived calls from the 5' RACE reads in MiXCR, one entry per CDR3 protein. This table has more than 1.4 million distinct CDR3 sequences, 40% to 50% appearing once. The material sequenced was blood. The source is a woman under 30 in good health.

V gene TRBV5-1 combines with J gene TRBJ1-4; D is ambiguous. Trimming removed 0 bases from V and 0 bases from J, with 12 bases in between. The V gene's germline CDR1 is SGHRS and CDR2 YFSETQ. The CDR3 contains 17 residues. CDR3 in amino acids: CASSLGSDGATNEKLFF. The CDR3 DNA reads TGCGCCAGCAGCTTGGGGTCGGATGGAGCAACTAATGAAAAACTGTTTTTT. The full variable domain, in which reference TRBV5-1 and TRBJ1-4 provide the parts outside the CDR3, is KAGVTQTPRYLIKTRGQQVTLSCSPISGHRSVSWYQQTPGQGLQFLFEYFSETQRNKGNFPGRFSGRQFSNSRSEMNVSTLELGDSALYLCASSLGSDGATNEKLFFGSGTQLSVL.

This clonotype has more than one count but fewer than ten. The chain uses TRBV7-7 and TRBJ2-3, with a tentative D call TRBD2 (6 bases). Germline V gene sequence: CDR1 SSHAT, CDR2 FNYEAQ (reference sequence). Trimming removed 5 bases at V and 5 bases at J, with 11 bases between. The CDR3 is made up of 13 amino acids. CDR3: CASSQLAIDTQYF. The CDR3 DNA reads TGTGCCAGCAGCCAACTAGCTATAGATACGCAGTATTTT.

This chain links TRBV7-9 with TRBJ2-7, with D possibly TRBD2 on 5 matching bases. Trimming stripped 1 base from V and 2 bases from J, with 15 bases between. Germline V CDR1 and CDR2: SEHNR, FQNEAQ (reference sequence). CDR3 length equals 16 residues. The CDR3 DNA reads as TGTGCCAGCAGCTTAGACTTGCGGGCCACCCCCTACGAGCAGTACTTC. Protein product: CASSLDLRATPYEQYF.

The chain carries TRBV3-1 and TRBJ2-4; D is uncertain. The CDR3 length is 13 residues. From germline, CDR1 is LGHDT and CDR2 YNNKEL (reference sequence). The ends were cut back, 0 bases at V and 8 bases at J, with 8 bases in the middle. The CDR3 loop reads CASSQDPKDIQYF. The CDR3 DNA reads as TGTGCCAGCAGCCAAGACCCAAAGGACATTCAGTACTTC.

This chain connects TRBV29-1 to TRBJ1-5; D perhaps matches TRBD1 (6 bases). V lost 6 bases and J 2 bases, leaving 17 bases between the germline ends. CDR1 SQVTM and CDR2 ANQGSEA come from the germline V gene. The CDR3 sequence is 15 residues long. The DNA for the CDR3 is TGCAGCGTGGGGGGGGGCGCGGTGGGCAATCAGCCCCAGCATTTT. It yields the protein CSVGGGAVGNQPQHF.

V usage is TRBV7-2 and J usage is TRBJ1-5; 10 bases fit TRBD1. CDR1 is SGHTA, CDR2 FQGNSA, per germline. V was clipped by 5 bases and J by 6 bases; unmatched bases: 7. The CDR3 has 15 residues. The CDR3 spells CASSGGQGLSQPQHF. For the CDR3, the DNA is TGTGCCAGCAGCGGGGGACAGGGGCTAAGTCAGCCCCAGCATTTT.

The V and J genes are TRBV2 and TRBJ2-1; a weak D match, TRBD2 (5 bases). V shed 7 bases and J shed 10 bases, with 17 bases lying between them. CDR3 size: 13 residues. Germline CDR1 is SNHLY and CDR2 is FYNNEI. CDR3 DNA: TGTGCCAGCACCAGAGGGAGCTCCCACGAGCAGTTCTTC. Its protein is CASTRGSSHEQFF.

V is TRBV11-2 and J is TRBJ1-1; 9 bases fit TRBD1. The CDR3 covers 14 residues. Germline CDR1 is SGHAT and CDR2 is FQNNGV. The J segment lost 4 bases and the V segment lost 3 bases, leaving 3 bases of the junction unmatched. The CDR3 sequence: CASSFHRGPTEAFF. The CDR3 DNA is TGTGCCAGCAGCTTTCACAGGGGGCCCACTGAAGCTTTCTTT.

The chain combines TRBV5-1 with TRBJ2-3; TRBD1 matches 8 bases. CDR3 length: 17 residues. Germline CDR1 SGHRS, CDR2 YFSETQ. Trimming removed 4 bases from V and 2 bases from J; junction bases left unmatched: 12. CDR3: CASSTIGQGWDTDTQYF. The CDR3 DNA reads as TGCGCCAGCAGCACCATCGGACAGGGTTGGGACACAGATACGCAGTATTTT.

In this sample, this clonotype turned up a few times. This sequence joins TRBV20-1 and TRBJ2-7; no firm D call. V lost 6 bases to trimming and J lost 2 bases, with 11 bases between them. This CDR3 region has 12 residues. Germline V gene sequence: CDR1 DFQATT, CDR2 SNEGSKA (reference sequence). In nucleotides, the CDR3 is TGCAGTGCCACCTTGTCGACCTACGAGCAGTACTTC. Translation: CSATLSTYEQYF.

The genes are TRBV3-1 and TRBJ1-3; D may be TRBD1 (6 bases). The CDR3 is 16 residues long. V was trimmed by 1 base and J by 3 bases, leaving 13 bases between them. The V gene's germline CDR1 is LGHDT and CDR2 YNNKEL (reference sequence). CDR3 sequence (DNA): TGTGCCAGCAGCCAAGTACAGGGACGATTTGGAAACACCATATATTTT. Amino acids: CASSQVQGRFGNTIYF.

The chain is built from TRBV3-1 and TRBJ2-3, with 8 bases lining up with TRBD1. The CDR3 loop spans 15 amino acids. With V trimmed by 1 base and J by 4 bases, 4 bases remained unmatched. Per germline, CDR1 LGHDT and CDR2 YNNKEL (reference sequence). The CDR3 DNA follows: TGTGCCAGCAGCCAAGGCTTGACAGGGGCAGATACGCAGTATTTT. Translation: CASSQGLTGADTQYF.

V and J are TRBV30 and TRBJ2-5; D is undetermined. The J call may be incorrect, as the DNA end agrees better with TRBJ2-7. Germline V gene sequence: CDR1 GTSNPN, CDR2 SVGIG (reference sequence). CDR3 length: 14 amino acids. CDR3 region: CAWSVQKGFYEQYF. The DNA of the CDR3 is TGTGCCTGGAGTGTACAGAAGGGCTTCTACGAGCAGTACTTC.

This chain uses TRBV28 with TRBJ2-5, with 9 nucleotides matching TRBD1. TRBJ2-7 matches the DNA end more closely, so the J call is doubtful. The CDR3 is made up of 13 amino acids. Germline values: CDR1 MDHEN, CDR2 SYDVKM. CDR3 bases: TGTGCCAGCAGTGGACAGGGGTATTACGAGCAGTACTTC. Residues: CASSGQGYYEQYF.

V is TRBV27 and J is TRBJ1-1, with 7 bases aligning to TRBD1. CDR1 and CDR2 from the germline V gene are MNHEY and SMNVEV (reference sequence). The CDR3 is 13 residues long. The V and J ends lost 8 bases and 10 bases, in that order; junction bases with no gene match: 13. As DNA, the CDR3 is TGTGCCAGCGGCCCAAGACAGGGCTGGGTAGCTTTCTTT. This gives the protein CASGPRQGWVAFF.

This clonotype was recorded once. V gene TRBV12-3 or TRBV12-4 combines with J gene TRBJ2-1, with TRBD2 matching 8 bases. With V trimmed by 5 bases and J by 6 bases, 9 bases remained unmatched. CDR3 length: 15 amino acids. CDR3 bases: TGTGCCAGCAGTACCCCCGGGACTAGTGGCAATGAGCAGTTCTTC. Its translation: CASSTPGTSGNEQFF.

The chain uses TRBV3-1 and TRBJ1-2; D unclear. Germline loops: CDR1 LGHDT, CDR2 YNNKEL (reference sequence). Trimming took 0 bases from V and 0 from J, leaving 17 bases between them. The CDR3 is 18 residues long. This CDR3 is CASSQDWRQALANYGYTF. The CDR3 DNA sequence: TGTGCCAGCAGCCAAGATTGGAGGCAGGCCCTAGCTAACTATGGCTACACCTTC. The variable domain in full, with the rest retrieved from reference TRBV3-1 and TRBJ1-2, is DTAVSQTPKYLVTQMGNDKSIKCEQNLGHDTMYWYKQDSKKFLKIMFSYNNKELIINETVPNRFSPKSPDKAHLNLHINSLELGDSAVYFCASSQDWRQALANYGYTFGSGTRLTVV.